One and the same sample provided the 17 T cell receptor beta chains below, sequenced in a study of T cell changes during pregnancy in multiple sclerosis. Generated by immunoSEQ multiplex PCR, the TCRdb table keeps only in-frame clones and is missing some. Among fewer than 150,000 clones, 95% to 98% were seen once, and the ten largest hold 0.4% to 0.5%. The sequences come from peripheral blood, collected after pregnancy. The source of these receptors is a female donor with multiple sclerosis, enrolled in a pregnancy study.

The chain is built from TRBV28 and TRBJ2-5; D is unresolved. The CDR3 totals 16 residues. Germline V CDR1 and CDR2: MDHEN, SYDVKM. The V and J ends lost 3 bases and 0 bases respectively, with 14 bases between them. CDR3 protein: CASSFYDQAYQETQYF. The CDR3 DNA reads TGTGCCAGCAGTTTCTACGATCAGGCCTACCAAGAGACCCAGTACTTC.

V and J are TRBV29-1 and TRBJ2-7, with TRBD1 matching over 8 bases. Germline CDR1 SQVTM, CDR2 ANQGSEA. Losses at the gene ends were 3 bases for V and 0 bases for J; bases not matched to a gene: 7. The CDR3 has 15 residues. CDR3 coding DNA: TGCAGCGTTGAGCGTGGACAGGGTAGCTCCTACGAGCAGTACTTC. Protein: CSVERGQGSSYEQYF.

V gene TRBV23-1 combines with J gene TRBJ2-1; 10 bases agree with TRBD1. TRBV23-1 is known as an ORF, though its function is uncertain. The ends lost 3 bases at V and 0 bases at J; junction bases unmatched: 11. This CDR3 has 19 residues. The CDR3 nucleotides are TGCGCCAGCAGTCAGCCGGGACAGGGGAGTACTAGCTCCTACAATGAGCAGTTCTTC. Translating it yields CASSQPGQGSTSSYNEQFF.

V and J are TRBV15 and TRBJ2-3, with D maybe TRBD2 (6 bases). The V end was cut by 0 bases, the J end by 0 bases, with 13 bases between. CDR1 LNHNV and CDR2 YYDKDF come from the germline V gene (reference sequence). The CDR3 covers 17 residues. The CDR3 here is CATSRDQAGLSTDTQYF. DNA for the CDR3: TGTGCCACCAGCAGAGATCAGGCGGGGCTTAGCACAGATACGCAGTATTTT.

Details on this clone: The junction shows a germline mismatch at one end, possibly a read error. The chain employs TRBV7-7 and TRBJ2-2, with 8 nucleotides matching TRBD1. The CDR3 covers 16 residues. Germline values: CDR1 SSHAT, CDR2 FNYEAQ (reference sequence). The CDR3 spells CASSLGTGASTGELFF. The CDR3 nucleotides are TGTGCTAGCAGCTTGGGGACAGGTGCCAGCACCGGGGAGCTGTTTTTT.

The table lists this clone with a count of one. The chain has TRBV2 and TRBJ2-2; perhaps TRBD1 as D (7 bases). Trimming stripped 4 bases from V and 7 bases from J, with 10 bases between. This CDR3 spans 13 amino acids. Germline CDR1 SNHLY, CDR2 FYNNEI. The CDR3 reads CASSVQGGGELFF. Here the CDR3 DNA reads TGTGCCAGCAGTGTTCAGGGGGGCGGGGAGCTGTTTTTT. The variable domain in full, completed from reference TRBV2 and TRBJ2-2, reads EPEVTQTPSHQVTQMGQEVILRCVPISNHLYFYWYRQILGQKVEFLVSFYNNEISEKSEIFDDQFSVERPDGSNFTLKIRSTKLEDSAMYFCASSVQGGGELFFGEGSRLTVL.

The chain employs TRBV7-9 and TRBJ2-5, with a tentative D call TRBD1 (5 bases). The germline CDR1 and CDR2 sequences are SEHNR and FQNEAQ (reference sequence). V gave up 5 bases and J gave up 2 bases, with 15 bases separating them. This CDR3 region has 15 residues. The CDR3 nucleotides are TGTGCCAGCAGCCTCTCAGGGCAGTTTCAAGAGACCCAGTACTTC. It specifies CASSLSGQFQETQYF.

Only one count was recorded for this clone. V is TRBV6-5 and J is TRBJ2-3; no clear D gene. The germline V gene has CDR1 MNHEY and CDR2 SVGAGI. V gave up 4 bases and J gave up 1 base, with 6 bases separating them. The CDR3 runs to 13 residues. The CDR3 DNA reads TGTGCCAGCAGTTCGTCCGGCACAGATACGCAGTATTTT. Protein product: CASSSSGTDTQYF.

The J gene is TRBJ2-1, the V gene TRBV27, with 11 bases aligning to TRBD2. The CDR3 covers 19 residues. Germline CDR1 reads MNHEY; CDR2 reads SMNVEV (reference sequence). The ends lost 4 bases at V and 6 bases at J; junction bases unmatched: 17. CDR3 in DNA: TGTGCCAGCAGTTACAACTACGCATTTACTAGCGGGAGTCCCAATGAGCAGTTCTTC. Translated: CASSYNYAFTSGSPNEQFF.

This chain joins TRBV7-9 and TRBJ1-2, with D tentatively TRBD1 (5 bases). CDR3 size: 18 residues. V lost 4 bases and J 6 bases, leaving 27 bases between the germline ends. The V gene's germline CDR1 is SEHNR and CDR2 FQNEAQ (reference sequence). The CDR3 DNA is TGTGCCAGCAGCTCCCTACTTGGAAACAGGAACCCCATGGATGGCTACACCTTC. The encoded protein is CASSSLLGNRNPMDGYTF.

The chain carries TRBV4-2 and TRBJ2-5; D is possibly TRBD2 (5 bases). Germline CDR1 is LGHNA and CDR2 is YNFKEQ. This CDR3 comprises 21 residues. V was trimmed by 4 bases and J by 5 bases, leaving 35 bases between them. CDR3 sequence: CASSLLLGSGRLRSSGETQYF. Here the CDR3 DNA reads TGTGCCAGCAGCCTCTTACTAGGGAGTGGGAGACTCCGATCTTCCGGGGAGACCCAGTACTTC.

The chain is built from TRBV30 and TRBJ2-1, with TRBD2 matching 15 bases. V gave up 0 bases and J gave up 6 bases; unmatched junction bases: 6. This CDR3 has 17 residues. Germline V gives CDR1 GTSNPN, CDR2 SVGIG (reference sequence). The CDR3 coding sequence is TGTGCCTGGAGTGTCAGGACTAGCGGGAGGGCGTTCAATGAGCAGTTCTTC. Protein sequence: CAWSVRTSGRAFNEQFF.

V usage is TRBV27 and J usage is TRBJ2-7; 9 bases fit TRBD1. This CDR3 has 13 residues. Germline-derived CDR1 and CDR2 are MNHEY and SMNVEV (reference sequence). J was trimmed by 5 bases and V by 8 bases; bases with no gene match: 7. CDR3 in amino acids: CASSLTGGDEQYF. The CDR3 bases are TGTGCCAGCTCTTTGACAGGGGGGGACGAGCAGTACTTC.

The V gene is TRBV10-3, the J gene TRBJ1-5, with 9 bases matching TRBD1. The germline CDR1 and CDR2 sequences are ENHRY and SYGVKD. The CDR3 loop spans 14 amino acids. With V trimmed by 10 bases and J by 6 bases, 10 bases remained unmatched. The CDR3 DNA is TGTGCCACAGGCCGGACAGGGGATCGTCAGCCCCAGCATTTT. Amino acid sequence: CATGRTGDRQPQHF.

The chain has TRBV19 and TRBJ2-7, with unresolved D. The germline V and J ends were trimmed by 3 bases and 5 bases, with 5 bases remaining between them. Germline CDR1 LNHDA, CDR2 SQIVND (reference sequence). This CDR3 region has 11 residues. CDR3 sequence: CASSMANEQYF. In DNA, the CDR3 is TGTGCCAGTAGTATGGCAAACGAGCAGTACTTC.

The chain combines TRBV5-1 with TRBJ2-1; 9 nucleotides agree with TRBD2. Looked up from germline, CDR1 is SGHRS and CDR2 is YFSETQ. Germline trimming cut 4 bases from V and 2 bases from J; bases unmatched to any gene: 4. This CDR3 has 15 amino acids. In DNA form, the CDR3 reads TGCGCCAGCAGCCGTTCTAGCGGGACCTACAATGAGCAGTTCTTC. As protein: CASSRSSGTYNEQFF.

The J gene is TRBJ2-7, the V gene TRBV2; D might be TRBD1 (6 bases). The V gene lost 7 bases and the J gene lost 3 bases, with 19 bases spanning the gap. CDR3 length: 15 residues. CDR1 SNHLY and CDR2 FYNNEI come from the germline V gene. The CDR3 reads CASNRDQRGDYEQYF. CDR3 in DNA: TGTGCCAGCAACAGGGACCAGCGTGGGGACTACGAGCAGTACTTC.